This T cell receptor (beta chain) was identified in a study of T cells in Graves' hyperthyroidism and ophthalmopathy. Study results and limitations: A median 6.5 months before onset, the model predicted ophthalmopathy. The majority of expanded thyroid clonotypes above 0.001 also appeared in blood.

At least ten counts were recorded for this clonotype. Antigen specificity is unknown. Criteria for exclusion of patients were uncontrolled infection, other autoimmune disease, pregnancy or lactation. The length of the CDR3 is 12 residues. V was trimmed by 8 bases and J by 2 bases, leaving 7 bases between them. Germline CDR1 reads MNHEY; CDR2 reads SVGAGI. RNA transcripts were the template for amplifying TCR beta CDR3 regions. HTBI primers were the set used in a first-round RT-PCR of the TCR CDR3. TCRdb passed the multiplex PCR reads through MiXCR, listing each CDR3 protein once. The sample has 500,000 to 800,000 distinct CDR3 sequences, just under 45% seen once.

The chain uses TRBV6-5 and TRBJ1-5; D is uncertain. The receptor was derived from an adult man with Graves' disease, either hyperthyroidism or ophthalmopathy (not recorded which). Material: peripheral blood or thyroid tissue (not recorded which). CDR3 in DNA: TGTGCCAGCGGACCAGGCAATCAGCCCCAGCATTTT. It encodes CASGPGNQPQHF.